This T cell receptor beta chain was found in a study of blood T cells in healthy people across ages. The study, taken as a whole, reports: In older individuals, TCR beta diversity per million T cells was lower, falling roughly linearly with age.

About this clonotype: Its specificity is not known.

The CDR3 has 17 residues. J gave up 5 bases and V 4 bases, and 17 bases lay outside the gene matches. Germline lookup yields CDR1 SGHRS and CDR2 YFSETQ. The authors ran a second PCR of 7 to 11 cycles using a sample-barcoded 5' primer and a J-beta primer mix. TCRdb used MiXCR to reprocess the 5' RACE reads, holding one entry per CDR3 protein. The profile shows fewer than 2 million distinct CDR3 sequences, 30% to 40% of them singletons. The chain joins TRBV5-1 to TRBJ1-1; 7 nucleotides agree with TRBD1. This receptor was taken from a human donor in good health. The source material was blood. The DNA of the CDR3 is TGCGCCAGCAGCCCAGGACAGGTAGGGTCCGGGGGGACTGAAGCTTTCTTT. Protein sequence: CASSPGQVGSGGTEAFF.